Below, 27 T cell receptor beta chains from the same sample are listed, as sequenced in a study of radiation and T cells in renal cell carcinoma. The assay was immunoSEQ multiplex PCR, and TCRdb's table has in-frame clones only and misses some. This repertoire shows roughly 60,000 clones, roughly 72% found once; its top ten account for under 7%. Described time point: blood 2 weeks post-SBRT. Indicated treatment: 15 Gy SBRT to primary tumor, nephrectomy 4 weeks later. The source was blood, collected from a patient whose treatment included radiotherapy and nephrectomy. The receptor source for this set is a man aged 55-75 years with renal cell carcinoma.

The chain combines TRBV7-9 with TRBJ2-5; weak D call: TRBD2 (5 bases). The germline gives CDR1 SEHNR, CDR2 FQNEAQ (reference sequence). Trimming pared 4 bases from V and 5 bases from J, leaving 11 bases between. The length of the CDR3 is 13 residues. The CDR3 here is CASSSRTGETQYF. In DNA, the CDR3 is TGTGCCAGCAGCTCCCGGACGGGGGAGACCCAGTACTTC.

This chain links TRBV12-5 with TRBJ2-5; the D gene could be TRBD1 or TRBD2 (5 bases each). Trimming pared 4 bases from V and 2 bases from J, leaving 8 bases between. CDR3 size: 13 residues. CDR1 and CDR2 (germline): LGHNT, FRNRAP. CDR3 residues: CASGSGPQETQYF. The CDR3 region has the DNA TGTGCTAGTGGTTCGGGACCACAAGAGACCCAGTACTTC.

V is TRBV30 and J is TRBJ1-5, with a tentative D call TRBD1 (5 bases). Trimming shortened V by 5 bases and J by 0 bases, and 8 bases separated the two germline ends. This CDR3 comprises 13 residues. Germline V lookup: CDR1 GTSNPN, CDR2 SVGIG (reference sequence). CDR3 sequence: CAWDTGSNQPQHF. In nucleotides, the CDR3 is TGTGCCTGGGATACAGGTAGCAATCAGCCCCAGCATTTT.

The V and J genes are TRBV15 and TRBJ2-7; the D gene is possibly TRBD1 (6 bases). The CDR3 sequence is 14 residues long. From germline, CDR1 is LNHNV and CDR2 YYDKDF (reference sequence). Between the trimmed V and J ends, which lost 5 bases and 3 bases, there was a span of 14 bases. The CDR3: CATSGRDKDYEQYF. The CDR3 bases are TGTGCCACCAGCGGAAGGGACAAAGACTACGAGCAGTACTTC.

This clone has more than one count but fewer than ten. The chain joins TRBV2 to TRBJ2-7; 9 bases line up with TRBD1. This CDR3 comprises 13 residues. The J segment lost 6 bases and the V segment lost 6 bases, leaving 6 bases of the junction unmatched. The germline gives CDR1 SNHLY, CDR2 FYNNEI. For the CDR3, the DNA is TGTGCCAGCAGGCGGGACAGGGCTACCGAGCAGTACTTC. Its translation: CASRRDRATEQYF.

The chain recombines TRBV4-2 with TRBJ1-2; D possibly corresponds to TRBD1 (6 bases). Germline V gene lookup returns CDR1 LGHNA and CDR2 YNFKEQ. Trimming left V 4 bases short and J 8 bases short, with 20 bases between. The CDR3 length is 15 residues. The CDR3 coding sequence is TGTGCCAGCAGCCGAGACGCCACAGGGTTAGGGGGCTACACCTTC. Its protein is CASSRDATGLGGYTF.

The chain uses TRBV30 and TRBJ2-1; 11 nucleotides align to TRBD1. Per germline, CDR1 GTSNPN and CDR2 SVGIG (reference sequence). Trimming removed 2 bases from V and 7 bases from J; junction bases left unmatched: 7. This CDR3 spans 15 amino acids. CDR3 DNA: TGTGCCTGGAGTATTGGACAGGGGGCGCGAAATGAGCAGTTCTTC. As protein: CAWSIGQGARNEQFF.

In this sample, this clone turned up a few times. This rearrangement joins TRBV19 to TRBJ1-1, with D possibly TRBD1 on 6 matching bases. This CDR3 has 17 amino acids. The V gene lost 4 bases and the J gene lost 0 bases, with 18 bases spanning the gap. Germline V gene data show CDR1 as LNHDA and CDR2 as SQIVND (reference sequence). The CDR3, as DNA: TGTGCCAGTAGTAGGAACAGGGAGGCGGGGATGAACACTGAAGCTTTCTTT. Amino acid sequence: CASSRNREAGMNTEAFF.

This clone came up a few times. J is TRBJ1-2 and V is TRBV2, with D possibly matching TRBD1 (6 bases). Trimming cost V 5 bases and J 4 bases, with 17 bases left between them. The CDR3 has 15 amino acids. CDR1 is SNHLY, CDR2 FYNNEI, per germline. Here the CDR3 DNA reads TGTGCCAGCAGTCGCGGGACATTGGATACCTATGGCTACACCTTC. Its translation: CASSRGTLDTYGYTF. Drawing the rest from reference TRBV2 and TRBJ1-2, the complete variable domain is EPEVTQTPSHQVTQMGQEVILRCVPISNHLYFYWYRQILGQKVEFLVSFYNNEISEKSEIFDDQFSVERPDGSNFTLKIRSTKLEDSAMYFCASSRGTLDTYGYTFGSGTRLTVV.

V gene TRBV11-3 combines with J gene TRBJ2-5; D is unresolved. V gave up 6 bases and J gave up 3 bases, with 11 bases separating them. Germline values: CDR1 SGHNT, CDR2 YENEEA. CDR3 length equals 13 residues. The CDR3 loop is CASRAPGEETQYF. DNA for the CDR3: TGTGCCAGCAGAGCCCCGGGCGAAGAGACCCAGTACTTC.

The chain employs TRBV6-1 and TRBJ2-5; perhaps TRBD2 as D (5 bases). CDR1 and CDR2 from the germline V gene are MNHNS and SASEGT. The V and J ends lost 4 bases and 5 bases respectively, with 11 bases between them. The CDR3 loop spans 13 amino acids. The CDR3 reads CASSVEGGETQYF. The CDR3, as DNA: TGTGCCAGCAGTGTAGAGGGCGGGGAGACCCAGTACTTC.

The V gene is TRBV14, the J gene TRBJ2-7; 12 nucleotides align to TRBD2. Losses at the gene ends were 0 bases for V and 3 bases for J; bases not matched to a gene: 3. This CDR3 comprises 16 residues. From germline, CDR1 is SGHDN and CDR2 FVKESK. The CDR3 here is CASSQELAGGVYEQYF. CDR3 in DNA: TGTGCCAGCAGCCAAGAACTAGCGGGGGGTGTCTACGAGCAGTACTTC.

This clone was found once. The CDR3 here is CASSNLQGTEAFF. In DNA, the CDR3 is TGTGCCAGCAGTAATTTACAGGGGACTGAAGCTTTCTTT. The chain combines TRBV6-1 with TRBJ1-1, with TRBD1 identical over 7 bases. Trimming removed 5 bases from V and 5 bases from J; junction bases left unmatched: 5. Germline CDR1 is MNHNS and CDR2 is SASEGT. The CDR3 has 13 amino acids.

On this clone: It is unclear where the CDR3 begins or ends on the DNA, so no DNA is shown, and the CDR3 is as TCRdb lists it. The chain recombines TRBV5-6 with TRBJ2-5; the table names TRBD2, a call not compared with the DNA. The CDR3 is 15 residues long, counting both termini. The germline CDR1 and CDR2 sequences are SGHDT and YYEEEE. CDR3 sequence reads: CASLRSGTSVETQYF.

The CDR3 region is CASSLDGFTGELFF. CDR3 coding DNA: TGTGCCAGCAGCTTAGACGGGTTCACCGGGGAGCTGTTTTTT. This chain connects TRBV11-3 to TRBJ2-2; no clear D. The CDR3 totals 14 residues. V lost 0 bases and J 4 bases, leaving 6 bases between the germline ends. Germline V lookup: CDR1 SGHNT, CDR2 YENEEA.

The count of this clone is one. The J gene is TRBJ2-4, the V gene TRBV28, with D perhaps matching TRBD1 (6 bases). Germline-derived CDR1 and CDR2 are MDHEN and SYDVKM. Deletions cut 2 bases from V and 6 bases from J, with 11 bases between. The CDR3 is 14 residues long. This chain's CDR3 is CASSLEQGRNIQYF. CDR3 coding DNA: TGTGCCAGCAGTTTAGAACAGGGCAGAAACATTCAGTACTTC.

The CDR3 DNA is TGTGCCTGGAGTGTACATCGAAGAGACGGCTACACCTTC. The encoded protein is CAWSVHRRDGYTF. The chain links TRBV30 to TRBJ1-2; D gene ambiguous. Looked up from germline, CDR1 is GTSNPN and CDR2 is SVGIG (reference sequence). V lost 0 bases, J lost 8 bases, and 13 bases lay in between. The length of the CDR3 is 13 residues.

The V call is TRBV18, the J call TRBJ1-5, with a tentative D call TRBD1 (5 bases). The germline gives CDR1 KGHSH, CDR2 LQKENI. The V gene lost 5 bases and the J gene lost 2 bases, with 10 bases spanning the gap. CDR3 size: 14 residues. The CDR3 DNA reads TGTGCCAGCTCATCCAGGGCTGGCAATCAGCCCCAGCATTTT. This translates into CASSSRAGNQPQHF. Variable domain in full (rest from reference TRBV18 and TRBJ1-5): NAGVMQNPRHLVRRRGQEARLRCSPMKGHSHVYWYRQLPEEGLKFMVYLQKENIIDESGMPKERFSAEFPKEGPSILRIQQVVRGDSAAYFCASSSRAGNQPQHFGDGTRLSIL.

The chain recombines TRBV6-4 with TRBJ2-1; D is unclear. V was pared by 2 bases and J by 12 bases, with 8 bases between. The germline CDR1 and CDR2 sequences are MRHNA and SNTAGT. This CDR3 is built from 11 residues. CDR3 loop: CASSDGIGQFF. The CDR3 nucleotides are TGTGCCAGCAGTGACGGAATAGGGCAGTTCTTC.

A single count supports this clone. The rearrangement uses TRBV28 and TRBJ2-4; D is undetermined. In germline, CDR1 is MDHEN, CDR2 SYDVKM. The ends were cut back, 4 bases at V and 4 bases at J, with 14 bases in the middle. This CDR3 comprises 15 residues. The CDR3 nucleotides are TGTGCCAGCAGTTACAGACCCGAGATTAAAAACATTCAGTACTTC. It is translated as CASSYRPEIKNIQYF.

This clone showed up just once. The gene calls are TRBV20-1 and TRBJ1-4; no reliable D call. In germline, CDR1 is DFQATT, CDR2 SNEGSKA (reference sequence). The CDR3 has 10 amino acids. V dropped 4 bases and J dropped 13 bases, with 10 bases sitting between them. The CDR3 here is CSAKSEGLFF. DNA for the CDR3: TGCAGTGCTAAGTCCGAAGGACTGTTTTTT.

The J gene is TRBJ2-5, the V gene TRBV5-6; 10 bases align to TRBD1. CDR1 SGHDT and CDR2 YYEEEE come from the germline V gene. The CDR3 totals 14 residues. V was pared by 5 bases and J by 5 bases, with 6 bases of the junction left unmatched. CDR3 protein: CASRPDRGRETQYF. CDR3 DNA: TGTGCCAGCAGACCTGACAGGGGGCGGGAGACCCAGTACTTC.

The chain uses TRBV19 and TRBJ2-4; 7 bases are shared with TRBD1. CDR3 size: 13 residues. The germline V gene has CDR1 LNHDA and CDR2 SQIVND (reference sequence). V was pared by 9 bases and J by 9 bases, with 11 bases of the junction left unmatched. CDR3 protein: CASQDRPGSIQYF. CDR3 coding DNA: TGTGCCAGCCAGGACAGGCCGGGGAGCATTCAGTACTTC.

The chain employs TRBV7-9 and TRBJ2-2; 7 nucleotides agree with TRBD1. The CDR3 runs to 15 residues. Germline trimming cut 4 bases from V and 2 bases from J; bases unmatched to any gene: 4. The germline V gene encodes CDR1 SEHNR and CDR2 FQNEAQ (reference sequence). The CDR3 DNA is TGTGCCAGCAGCTGGGGGACAGACAACACCGGGGAGCTGTTTTTT. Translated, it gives CASSWGTDNTGELFF.

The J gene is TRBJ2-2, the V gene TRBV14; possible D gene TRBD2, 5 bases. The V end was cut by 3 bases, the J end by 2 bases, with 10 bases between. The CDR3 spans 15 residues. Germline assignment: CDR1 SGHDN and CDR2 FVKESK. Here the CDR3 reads CASSQTNGNTGELFF. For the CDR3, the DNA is TGTGCCAGCAGCCAGACTAACGGAAACACCGGGGAGCTGTTTTTT.

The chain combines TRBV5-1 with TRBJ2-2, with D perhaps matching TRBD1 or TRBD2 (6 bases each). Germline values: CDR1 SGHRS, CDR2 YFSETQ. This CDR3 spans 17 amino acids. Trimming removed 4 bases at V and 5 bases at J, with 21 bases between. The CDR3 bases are TGCGCCAGCAGCCCGTCCGTGTCGGGGGCGGGAACCGGGGAGCTGTTTTTT. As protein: CASSPSVSGAGTGELFF.

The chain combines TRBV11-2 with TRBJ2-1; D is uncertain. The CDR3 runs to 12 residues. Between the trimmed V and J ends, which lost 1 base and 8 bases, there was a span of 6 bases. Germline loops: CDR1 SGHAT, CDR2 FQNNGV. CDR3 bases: TGTGCCAGCAGCTTAGCTTGGGATGAGCAGTTCTTC. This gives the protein CASSLAWDEQFF.